This record concerns one T cell receptor (beta chain) sequence. Its antigen is unknown. This sample was taken from a study of T cell responses to AZD1222 COVID-19 vaccine. Findings of the study overall: Repertoires were collected only later (after the peak T cell response had occurred).

Method: immunoSEQ multiplex PCR; TCRdb's copy keeps in-frame clones and lacks some. This table has 130,000 to 150,000 clones, approximately 89% appearing once. The sample consisted of peripheral blood, taken on day 0 of AZD1222 vaccination. This TCR derives from an adult in good health.

The CDR3 DNA sequence: TGTGCCAGCAGCCCTCAGTGGTCACCCCTCCACTTT. Translation: CASSPQWSPLHF. J is TRBJ1-6 and V is TRBV11-2; D not certain. The V end lost 5 bases, the J end lost 10 bases, and 9 bases lay between the germline ends. CDR3 length equals 12 residues. Germline CDR1 is SGHAT and CDR2 is FQNNGV. The full variable domain, in which reference TRBV11-2 and TRBJ1-6 provide the parts outside the CDR3, is EAGVAQSPRYKIIEKRQSVAFWCNPISGHATLYWYQQILGQGPKLLIQFQNNGVVDDSQLPKDRFSAERLKGVDSTLKIQPAKLEDSAVYLCASSPQWSPLHFGNGTRLTVT.